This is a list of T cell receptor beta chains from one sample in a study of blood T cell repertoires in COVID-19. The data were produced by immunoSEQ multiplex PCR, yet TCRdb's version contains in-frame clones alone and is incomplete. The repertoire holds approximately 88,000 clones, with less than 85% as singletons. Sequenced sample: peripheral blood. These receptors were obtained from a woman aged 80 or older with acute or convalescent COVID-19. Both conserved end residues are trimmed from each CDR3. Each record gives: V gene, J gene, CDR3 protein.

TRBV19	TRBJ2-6	AIGAGPLSGANVLT
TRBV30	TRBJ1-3	AWSVGSPGGGNTIY
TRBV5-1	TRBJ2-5	ASSSRGLETQY
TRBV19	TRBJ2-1	ASRRAGVPYNEQF
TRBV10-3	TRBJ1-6	AIKGTGHNSPLH
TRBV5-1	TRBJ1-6	ASSLVSGVYNSPLH
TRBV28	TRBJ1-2	ASSLLGRGLVNYGYT
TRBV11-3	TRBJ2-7	ASSSGTSGDEQY
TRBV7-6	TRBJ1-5	ASSRTGGSNQPQH
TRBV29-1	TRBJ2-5	SVETGGSETQY
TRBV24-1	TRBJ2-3	ATSGTSGPTATQY
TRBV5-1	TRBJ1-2	ASSIPGGRNYGYT
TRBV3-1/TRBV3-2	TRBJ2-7	ASSQVGSGIYEQY
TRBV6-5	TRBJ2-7	ASSLGGTGSYEQY
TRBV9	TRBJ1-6	ASSAQGAGSPLH
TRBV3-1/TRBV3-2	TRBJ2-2	ASSQDRQITGELF
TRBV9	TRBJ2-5	ASSVGTGGPEETQY
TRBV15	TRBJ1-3	ATSRGHSGGWNTIY
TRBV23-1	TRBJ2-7	ASSQSEGDEQY
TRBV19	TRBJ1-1	ASSSQGDTEAF
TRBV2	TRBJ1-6	ASSPGQRISPLH
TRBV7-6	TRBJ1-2	ASSSTGYGYT
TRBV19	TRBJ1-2	ASSTTGLLRYT
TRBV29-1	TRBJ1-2	SVRTGGGYT
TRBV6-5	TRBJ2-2	ASSYGQGVGELF
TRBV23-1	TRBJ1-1	ASTLTANTEAF
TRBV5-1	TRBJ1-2	ASSSSPGSGDYGYT
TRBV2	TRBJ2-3	ASSPGGASTDTQY
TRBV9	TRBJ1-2	ASSVQAGGGYGYT
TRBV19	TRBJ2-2	ASSIRQGIGELF
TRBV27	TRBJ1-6	ASSQGRQNNSPLH
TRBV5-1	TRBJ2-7	ASSLAAGAYEQY
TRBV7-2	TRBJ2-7	ASSSGTSGSRY